These T cell receptor beta chains were read from a single sample in a study of T-cell memory formation after mild COVID-19. Each CDR3 protein gets one entry after TCRdb re-called the 5' RACE reads with MiXCR. Counted here are some 180,000 distinct CDR3 sequences, 10% to 15% occurring once; the ten biggest clones make up approximately 3.4%. Sequencing used PBMCs or a T cell subset sorted from them (not recorded which). The receptors were gathered from a man younger than 35 who had mild COVID-19 (a few samples of this study predate the infection). Cell type and time point are not known. Both conserved end residues are part of each CDR3. The D gene is left open where the match is weak. Only some rows state a clone size, as once, few, many or a class for expanded clones.

j_gene,d_gene,len,abundance,v_gene,CDR3nt,CDR3aa
TRBJ2-3,NA,14,NA,TRBV5-1,TGCGCCAGCAGCATCGGACTACCCACAGATACGCAGTATTTT,CASSIGLPTDTQYF
TRBJ1-5,TRBD1,15,NA,TRBV4-1,TGCGCCAGCAGCCCCGGGGACAGGGGGTATCAGCCCCAGCATTTT,CASSPGDRGYQPQHF
TRBJ2-3,NA,14,NA,TRBV18,TGTGCCAGCTCACCCCCGAGTTTCACAGATACGCAGTATTTT,CASSPPSFTDTQYF
TRBJ1-1,NA,15,NA,TRBV13,TGTGCCAGCAGCTCGATCGGGTTTACGGGAGGTAGAGCTTTCTTT,CASSSIGFTGGRAFF
TRBJ2-3,NA,17,NA,TRBV10-3,TGTGCCATCAGTGAGTCACCGACGGATATTAGCACAGATACGCAGTATTTT,CAISESPTDISTDTQYF
TRBJ1-1,NA,13,few,TRBV5-1,TGCGCCAGCACTTCACAGGGCGGCACTGAAGCTTTCTTT,CASTSQGGTEAFF
TRBJ2-5,NA,12,few,TRBV4-2,TGTGCCAGCAGCCGAGGTGCGGAGACCCAGTACTTC,CASSRGAETQYF
TRBJ1-1,NA,14,few,TRBV5-4,TGTGCCAGCAGCCCGACAGGTTCTGTCACTGAAGCTTTCTTT,CASSPTGSVTEAFF
TRBJ1-2,NA,13,few,TRBV20-1,TGCAGTGCTAGCGGGGGGGCTAACTATGGCTACACCTTC,CSASGGANYGYTF
TRBJ2-3,NA,14,NA,TRBV4-1,TGCGCCAGCAGCCAAGTAGCAGGGGCAGATACGCAGTATTTT,CASSQVAGADTQYF
TRBJ1-3,NA,14,once,TRBV2,TGTGCCAGCAGTAACACGCGGTCAGGAAACACCATATATTTT,CASSNTRSGNTIYF
TRBJ2-3,TRBD1,16,few,TRBV5-6,TGTGCCAGCAGCGTGCGCCGGGACAGGGTAACAGATACGCAGTATTTT,CASSVRRDRVTDTQYF
TRBJ1-1,NA,15,NA,TRBV5-1,TGCGCCAGCAGCTTGGCCGGGGGTTGGGAGACTGAAGCTTTCTTT,CASSLAGGWETEAFF
TRBJ2-7,NA,12,few,TRBV20-1,TGCAGTGCTACTCGAAGGTCCTACGAGCAGTACTTC,CSATRRSYEQYF
TRBJ1-2,NA,15,NA,TRBV7-2,TGTGCCAGCAGCACCCCCAGGGCGGCTAACTATGGCTACACCTTC,CASSTPRAANYGYTF
TRBJ1-1,NA,13,NA,TRBV7-3,TGTGCCAGCAGCTTAACGGCGAACACTGAAGCTTTCTTT,CASSLTANTEAFF
TRBJ2-2,NA,14,NA,TRBV2,TGTGCCAGCAGGGACAGCAGGAACACCGGGGAGCTGTTTTTT,CASRDSRNTGELFF
TRBJ2-5,NA,14,NA,TRBV7-9,TGTGCCAGCAGCCCCTGGGCCCGGGAGGAGACCCAGTACTTC,CASSPWAREETQYF
TRBJ1-2,NA,13,NA,TRBV5-1,TGCGCCAGCAGCCCGACGGATAACTATGGCTACACCTTC,CASSPTDNYGYTF
TRBJ1-1,TRBD1,17,NA,TRBV20-1,TGCAGTGCTAGAGATACGGGCAGGGGGTCTATAAACACTGAAGCTTTCTTT,CSARDTGRGSINTEAFF
TRBJ1-4,NA,14,NA,TRBV13,TGTGCCAGCAGCCTAGGGACACTTGGTGAAAAACTGTTTTTT,CASSLGTLGEKLFF
TRBJ1-2,NA,12,NA,TRBV29-1,TGCAGCGTTGTAGTCGACCTGGGTGGCTACACCTTC,CSVVVDLGGYTF
TRBJ1-1,TRBD1,14,NA,TRBV5-1,TGCGCCAGCAGCTGGGGGACAGGGGGCACTGAAGCTTTCTTT,CASSWGTGGTEAFF
TRBJ2-1,NA,16,NA,TRBV7-9,TGTGCCAGCAGCTTAACCGTCCAAAGCTCCTACAATGAGCAGTTCTTC,CASSLTVQSSYNEQFF
TRBJ2-7,NA,14,many,TRBV30,TGTGCCTGGAGTGTGCGGGACCTCTCCTACGAGCAGTACTTC,CAWSVRDLSYEQYF
TRBJ2-7,TRBD1,13,few,TRBV25-1,TGTGCCAGCAAAGGGGTGGACAGGGCCGAGCAGTACTTC,CASKGVDRAEQYF
TRBJ1-2,NA,13,few,TRBV7-9,TGTGCCAGCAACGAGGGCCTTAACTATGGCTACACCTTC,CASNEGLNYGYTF
TRBJ2-1,NA,16,few,TRBV11-2,TGTGCCAGCAGTACCCCTCGGGGGGCCAGGAACAATGAGCAGTTCTTC,CASSTPRGARNNEQFF
TRBJ1-4,NA,15,few,TRBV19,TGTGCCAGTATCCGGGTTGAAACAGGGTGTGAAAAACTGTTTTTT,CASIRVETGCEKLFF
TRBJ1-1,NA,12,few,TRBV27,TGTGCCAGCAGACGAAGCGGCACTGAAGCTTTCTTT,CASRRSGTEAFF
TRBJ2-5,TRBD2,15,few,TRBV7-9,TGTGCCAGCCGTCGGGGGGGCGGGGATCAAGAGACCCAGTACTTC,CASRRGGGDQETQYF
TRBJ2-7,NA,11,few,TRBV13,TGTGCCAGCAGCTTAAAATACGAGCAGTACTTC,CASSLKYEQYF
TRBJ2-3,NA,14,few,TRBV10-1,TGCGCCAGCAGTGAGGGGGGCTCGGGTGATACGCAGTATTTT,CASSEGGSGDTQYF
TRBJ2-2,TRBD2,16,many,TRBV7-2,TGTGCCAGCAGGCCTCCGGGACTAGCGAACACCGGGGAGCTGTTTTTT,CASRPPGLANTGELFF
TRBJ1-1,NA,13,few,TRBV5-6,TGTGCCAGCAGCAAGAAGTCAAACACTGAAGCTTTCTTT,CASSKKSNTEAFF
TRBJ2-3,TRBD2,15,many,TRBV7-2,TGTGCCAGCAGCTTGTCCAGCGGGGGGACAGATACGCAGTATTTT,CASSLSSGGTDTQYF
TRBJ1-5,TRBD1,13,many,TRBV2,TGTGCCAGCAGGCGGGACAGTAATCAGCCCCAGCATTTT,CASRRDSNQPQHF
TRBJ1-1,NA,14,NA,TRBV6-2/TRBV6-3,TGTGCCAGCAGTTACAGGCAGACAAACACTGAAGCTTTCTTT,CASSYRQTNTEAFF
TRBJ1-6,NA,15,many,TRBV7-2,TGTGCCAGCAGCAGCGTTGGGTGGGACAATTCACCCCTCCACTTT,CASSSVGWDNSPLHF
TRBJ1-1,NA,15,NA,TRBV4-3,TGCGCCAGCAGCCAAGAAGCGGCCTTGAACACTGAAGCTTTCTTT,CASSQEAALNTEAFF
TRBJ1-6,TRBD1,16,NA,TRBV5-1,TGCGCCAGCAGCTCCCACCGGGACAGCTTTAATTCACCCCTCCACTTT,CASSSHRDSFNSPLHF
TRBJ2-5,TRBD1,16,many,TRBV9,TGTGCCAGCAGCGCCAGCCCCCTTGACAGGGTAGAGACCCAGTACTTC,CASSASPLDRVETQYF
TRBJ2-3,TRBD2,16,few,TRBV2,TGTGCCAGCAGTCCCCGCCTAGCGGGGGTCTCGGATACGCAGTATTTT,CASSPRLAGVSDTQYF
TRBJ2-3,TRBD2,16,medium-sized,TRBV5-1,TGCGCCAGCAGCAGCTTCTCACTAGCGGCGACAGATACGCAGTATTTT,CASSSFSLAATDTQYF
TRBJ2-3,NA,13,many,TRBV20-1,TGCAGTGCCCTGGTAGGGCGGGCAGATACGCAGTATTTT,CSALVGRADTQYF
TRBJ1-1,NA,11,NA,TRBV7-9,TGTGCCGGCCTGAGGGGCACTGAAGCTTTCTTT,CAGLRGTEAFF
TRBJ1-5,NA,14,few,TRBV18,TGTGCCAGCTCACCTGGGGGGGCGCGGCAGCCCCAGCATTTT,CASSPGGARQPQHF
TRBJ2-2,NA,14,once,TRBV29-1,TGCAGCGTTGAGAGGGGGAGGAACACCGGGGAGCTGTTTTTT,CSVERGRNTGELFF
TRBJ2-5,NA,12,NA,TRBV7-2,TGTGCCAGCAGCCACCCCCAGGGGTCAGAGTACTTC,CASSHPQGSEYF
TRBJ1-5,NA,13,many,TRBV7-2,TGTGCCAGCAGCGTAAGGGGGGATCAAGCCCAGCATTTT,CASSVRGDQAQHF
TRBJ2-2,TRBD1,12,NA,TRBV10-3,TGTGCCATCAACAGGGGTGCCGGGGAGCTGTTTTTT,CAINRGAGELFF
TRBJ2-1,TRBD2,15,NA,TRBV3-1,TGTGCCAGCAGCGAGCGGGGACTAGCCTACAATGAGCAGTTCTTC,CASSERGLAYNEQFF